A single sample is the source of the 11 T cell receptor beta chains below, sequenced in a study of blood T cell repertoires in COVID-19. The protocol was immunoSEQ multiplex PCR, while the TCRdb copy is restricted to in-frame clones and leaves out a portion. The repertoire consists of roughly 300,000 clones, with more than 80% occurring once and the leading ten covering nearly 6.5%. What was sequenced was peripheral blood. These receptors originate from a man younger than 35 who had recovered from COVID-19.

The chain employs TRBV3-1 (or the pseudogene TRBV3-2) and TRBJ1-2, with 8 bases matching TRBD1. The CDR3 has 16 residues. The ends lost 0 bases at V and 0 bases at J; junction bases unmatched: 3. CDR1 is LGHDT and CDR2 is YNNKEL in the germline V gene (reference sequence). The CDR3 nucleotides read TGTGCCAGCAGCCAAGACGGGACAGGAACTAACTATGGCTACACCTTC. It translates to CASSQDGTGTNYGYTF.

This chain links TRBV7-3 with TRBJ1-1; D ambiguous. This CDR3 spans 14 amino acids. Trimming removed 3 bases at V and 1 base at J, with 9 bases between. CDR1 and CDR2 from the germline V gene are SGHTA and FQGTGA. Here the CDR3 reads CASSFSPGNTEAFF. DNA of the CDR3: TGTGCCAGCAGCTTCTCACCCGGGAACACTGAAGCTTTCTTT. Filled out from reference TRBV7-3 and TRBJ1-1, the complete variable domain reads GAGVSQTPSNKVTEKGKYVELRCDPISGHTALYWYRQSLGQGPEFLIYFQGTGAADDSGLPNDRFFAVRPEGSVSTLKIQRTERGDSAVYLCASSFSPGNTEAFFGQGTRLTVV.

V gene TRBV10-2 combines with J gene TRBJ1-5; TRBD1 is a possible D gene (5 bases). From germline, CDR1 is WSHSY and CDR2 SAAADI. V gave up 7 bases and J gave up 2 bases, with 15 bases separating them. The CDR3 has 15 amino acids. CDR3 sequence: CASTDKVGGNQPQHF. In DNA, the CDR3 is TGCGCCAGCACCGACAAGGTAGGGGGCAATCAGCCCCAGCATTTT.

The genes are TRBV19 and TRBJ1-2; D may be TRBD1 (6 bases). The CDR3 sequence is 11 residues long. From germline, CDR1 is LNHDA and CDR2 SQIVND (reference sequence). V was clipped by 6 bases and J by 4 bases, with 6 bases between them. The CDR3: CASSRGYGYTF. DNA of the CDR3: TGTGCCAGTAGCAGGGGCTATGGCTACACCTTC. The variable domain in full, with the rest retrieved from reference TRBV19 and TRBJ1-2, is DGGITQSPKYLFRKEGQNVTLSCEQNLNHDAMYWYRQDPGQGLRLIYYSQIVNDFQKGDIAEGYSVSREKKESFPLTVTSAQKNPTAFYLCASSRGYGYTFGSGTRLTVV.

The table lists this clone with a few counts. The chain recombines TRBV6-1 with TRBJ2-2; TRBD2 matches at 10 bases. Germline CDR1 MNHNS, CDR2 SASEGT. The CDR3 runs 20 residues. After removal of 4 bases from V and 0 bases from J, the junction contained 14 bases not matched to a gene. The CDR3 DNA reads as TGTGCCAGCAGTGTAGTCAAAAGTCGGAGCGGGAGGGCGAACACCGGGGAGCTGTTTTTT. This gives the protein CASSVVKSRSGRANTGELFF.

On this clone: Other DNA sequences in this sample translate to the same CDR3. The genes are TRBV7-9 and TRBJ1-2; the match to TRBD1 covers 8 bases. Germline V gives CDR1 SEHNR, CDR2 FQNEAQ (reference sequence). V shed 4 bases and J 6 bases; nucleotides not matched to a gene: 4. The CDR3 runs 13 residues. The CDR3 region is CASSSQGADGYTF. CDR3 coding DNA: TGTGCCAGCAGCTCTCAGGGGGCGGATGGCTACACCTTC.

The CDR3 sequence is CASSSDIAGANVLTF. The CDR3 coding sequence is TGTGCCAGCAGCTCCGACATAGCTGGGGCCAACGTCCTGACTTTC. This chain uses TRBV7-9 with TRBJ2-6; D gene uncertain. Germline CDR1 SEHNR, CDR2 FQNEAQ (reference sequence). Between the trimmed V and J ends, which lost 4 bases and 2 bases, there was a span of 9 bases. CDR3 size: 15 residues.

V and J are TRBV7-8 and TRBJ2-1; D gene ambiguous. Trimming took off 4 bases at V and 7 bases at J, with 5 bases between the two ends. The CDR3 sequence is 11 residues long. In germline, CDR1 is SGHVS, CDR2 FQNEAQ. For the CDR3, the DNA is TGTGCCAGCAGCTACCTAAATGAGCAGTTCTTC. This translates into CASSYLNEQFF.

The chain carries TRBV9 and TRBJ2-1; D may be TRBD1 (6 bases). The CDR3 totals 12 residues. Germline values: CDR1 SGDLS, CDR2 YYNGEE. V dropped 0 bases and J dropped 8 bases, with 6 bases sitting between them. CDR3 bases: TGTGCCAGCAGCGTAGACAGGGATGAGCAGTTCTTC. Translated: CASSVDRDEQFF. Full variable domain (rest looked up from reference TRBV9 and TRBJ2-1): DSGVTQTPKHLITATGQRVTLRCSPRSGDLSVYWYQQSLDQGLQFLIQYYNGEERAKGNILERFSAQQFPDLHSELNLSSLELGDSALYFCASSVDRDEQFFGPGTRLTVL.

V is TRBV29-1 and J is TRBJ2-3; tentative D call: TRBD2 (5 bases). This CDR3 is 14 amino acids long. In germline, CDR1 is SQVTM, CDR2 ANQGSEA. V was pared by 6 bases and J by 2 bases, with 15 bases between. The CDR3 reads CSVAQEGYTDTQYF. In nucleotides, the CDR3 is TGCAGCGTCGCTCAAGAGGGATACACAGATACGCAGTATTTT.

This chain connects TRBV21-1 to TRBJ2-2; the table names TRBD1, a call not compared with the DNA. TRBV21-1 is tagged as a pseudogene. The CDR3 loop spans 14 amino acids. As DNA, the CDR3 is TGTGCCAGCAGCAAAGCGCCCTGGCCCGGGGAGCTGTTTTTT. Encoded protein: CASSKAPWPGELFF.